These 7 T cell receptor beta chains share one sample of origin, sequenced in a study of cytomegalovirus exposure and HLA in healthy donors. The data were produced by immunoSEQ multiplex PCR, yet TCRdb's version contains in-frame clones alone and is incomplete. The table shows 250,000 to 300,000 clones, with 65% to 90% occurring only once. The material sequenced was PBMCs. The receptors were sampled from a young woman in good health and CMV-seronegative.

The rearrangement uses TRBV4-1 and TRBJ2-1, with a weak D call TRBD2 (5 bases). This CDR3 has 13 amino acids. Germline V gives CDR1 MGHRA, CDR2 YSYEKL. The ends were cut back, 0 bases at V and 8 bases at J, with 8 bases in the middle. Here the CDR3 reads CASSQEPRDEQFF. The CDR3 region has the DNA TGCGCCAGCAGCCAAGAGCCGCGGGATGAGCAGTTCTTC.

The chain carries TRBV27 and TRBJ2-7, with D tentatively TRBD1 (5 bases). The CDR3 is 14 amino acids. Germline values: CDR1 MNHEY, CDR2 SMNVEV (reference sequence). Trimming took 0 bases from V and 4 from J, leaving 10 bases between them. CDR3 amino acids: CASSLSRRQYEQYF. CDR3 nucleotide sequence: TGTGCCAGCAGTTTATCAAGGCGACAGTACGAGCAGTACTTC.

The chain combines TRBV28 with TRBJ2-1; 7 bases map to TRBD2. There are 14 residues in the CDR3. The germline V gene encodes CDR1 MDHEN and CDR2 SYDVKM. V shed 5 bases and J 5 bases; nucleotides not matched to a gene: 6. DNA for the CDR3: TGTGCCAGCAGTCCCCGGACTAGGAACAATGAGCAGTTCTTC. It codes for CASSPRTRNNEQFF.

The chain is built from TRBV13 and TRBJ2-3; 10 positions agree with TRBD2. This CDR3 contains 18 residues. Germline CDR1 reads PRHDT; CDR2 reads FYEKMQ (reference sequence). The J segment lost 0 bases and the V segment lost 3 bases, leaving 9 bases of the junction unmatched. CDR3 sequence reads: CASSLASGSGFSTDTQYF. The CDR3 DNA reads as TGTGCCAGCAGCTTGGCTAGCGGGAGCGGATTTAGCACAGATACGCAGTATTTT.

The genes are TRBV4-1 and TRBJ1-4; possibly TRBD1 for D (6 bases). The CDR3 extends over 14 amino acids. Germline V gene sequence: CDR1 MGHRA, CDR2 YSYEKL. V shed 1 base and J shed 4 bases, with 7 bases lying between them. DNA of the CDR3: TGCGCCAGCAGCCAAGGGGACAATAATGAAAAACTGTTTTTT. This translates into CASSQGDNNEKLFF.

This clone was recorded once. The J gene is TRBJ2-7, the V gene TRBV6-5; a possible D gene is TRBD2 (6 bases). The CDR3 is 13 residues long. CDR1 is MNHEY and CDR2 is SVGAGI in the germline V gene. Trimming cost V 5 bases and J 1 base, with 9 bases left between them. CDR3 sequence: CASSLGTSYEQYF. The CDR3 DNA reads as TGTGCCAGCAGTCTCGGGACTTCCTACGAGCAGTACTTC.

CDR3 sequence: CASSSPGQGRSPLHF. CDR3 DNA: TGTGCCAGCAGTTCCCCCGGACAGGGAAGATCACCCCTCCACTTT. The chain joins TRBV6-5 to TRBJ1-6; 8 bases match TRBD1. This CDR3 is 15 amino acids long. Germline-derived CDR1 and CDR2 are MNHEY and SVGAGI. Trimming removed 4 bases from V and 10 bases from J; junction bases left unmatched: 9.